This is a list of T cell receptor beta chains from one sample in a study of T cells in Graves' hyperthyroidism and ophthalmopathy. MiXCR, run by TCRdb on the multiplex PCR reads, gives a single entry per CDR3 protein. This table has fewer than 900,000 distinct CDR3 sequences, roughly 17% appearing once. Input material: blood. The receptors here all came from a man aged 18 to 29 with Graves' hyperthyroidism. CDR3s leave out the opening cysteine and the closing phenylalanine or tryptophan. Each record gives: clone size, V gene, CDR3 protein. Only some rows state a clone size, as once, few, many or a class for expanded clones.

>many|TRBV6-1
ASSPGQFDQPQH
>few|TRBV7-2
ASSLAISGRTDTQY
>many|TRBV5-5
ASSLSLAGFTDTQY
>many|TRBV7-9
ASSFAGLNEAF
>many|TRBV27
ASSWGAQNEQF
>.|TRBV15
ATSRDLLAEPTGELF
>few|TRBV29-1
SVDNLRRGYEQY
>once|TRBV7-2
ASSRTSGNTIY
>few|TRBV10-1
ASSGTSGSDEQF
>many|TRBV20-1
SAVYSREGETQY
>.|TRBV30
AWSVAGGPGTQY
>.|TRBV19
ASMGRGRTEAF
>few|TRBV5-1
ASIRDREHTEAF
>many|TRBV12-3/TRBV12-4
ASSRTDFSYNEQF
>few|TRBV4-1
ASSQVSSVETQY
>.|TRBV5-1
ASSWTLTPNEQF
>many|TRBV30
AWSVGGGDSPLH
>.|TRBV6-2/TRBV6-3
ASSYPMGGGTGSSYNEQF
>many|TRBV7-2
ASSFTSGVETQY
>.|TRBV5-8
ASSLLLSSGANVLT
>many|TRBV2
ASTQEGQPQH
>.|TRBV6-2/TRBV6-3
ASSYSMVDTQY
>.|TRBV7-3
ASSGGTSEGTGELF
>.|TRBV11-3
ASSLRGGLNSPLH
>.|TRBV4-3
ASSRGVGGLPDEQY
>.|TRBV20-1
SARDGQGAKGEQY
>many|TRBV6-2/TRBV6-3
ASTLGGLEQF
>.|TRBV9
ASSVQGFGANVLT
>few|TRBV6-1
ASSEVSGSFDSEKLF
>many|TRBV11-2
ASSSRFQY
>.|TRBV27
ASSYAGTGGLVQY
>.|TRBV6-1
ASRRVREQY
>many|TRBV2
ASSENVYNEQF
>many|TRBV7-2
ASLTSGRTDEQF
>few|TRBV30
AWKTPSTDTQY
>.|TRBV4-1
ASSQGLGGRGLEQY
>.|TRBV20-1
SASSSPSGGEQY
>many|TRBV7-3
ASSLQAAGTDTQY
>many|TRBV3-1
ASSPLLTNEQF
>many|TRBV20-1
SAGNSGRRVEQF
>few|TRBV10-3
AISESPYEKLF
>.|TRBV11-2
ASSGGPSGSMPNTGELF
>many|TRBV6-1
ASSRSGRAWDEQF
>few|TRBV12-3/TRBV12-4
ASSLLAFGLRNTIY
>.|TRBV30
AWSPRGFRDQPQH
>.|TRBV15
ATSRDRSRGSTDTQY
>few|TRBV6-1
ASSTSFGDWGYEQY
>few|TRBV6-1
ASTDLGTGDQPQH
>few|TRBV12-5
ASGLRGGTRF
>few|TRBV7-6
ASSLLIGNNEQF
>.|TRBV6-1
ASSEVVNQPQH